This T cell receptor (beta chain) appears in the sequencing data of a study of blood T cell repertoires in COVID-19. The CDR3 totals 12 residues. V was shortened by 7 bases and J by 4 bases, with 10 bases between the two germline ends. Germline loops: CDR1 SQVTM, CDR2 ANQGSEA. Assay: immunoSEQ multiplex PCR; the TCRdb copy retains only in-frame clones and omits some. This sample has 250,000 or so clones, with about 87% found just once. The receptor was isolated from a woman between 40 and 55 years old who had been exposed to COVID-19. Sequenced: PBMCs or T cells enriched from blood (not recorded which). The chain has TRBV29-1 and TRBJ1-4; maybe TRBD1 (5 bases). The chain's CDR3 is CSGGESNEKLFF. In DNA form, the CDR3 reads TGCAGCGGGGGGGAGAGTAATGAAAAACTGTTTTTT. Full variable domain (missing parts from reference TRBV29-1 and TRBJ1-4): SAVISQKPSRDICQRGTSLTIQCQVDSQVTMMFWYRQQPGQSLTLIATANQGSEATYESGFVIDKFPISRPNLTFSTLTVSNMSPEDSSIYLCSGGESNEKLFFGSGTQLSVL.